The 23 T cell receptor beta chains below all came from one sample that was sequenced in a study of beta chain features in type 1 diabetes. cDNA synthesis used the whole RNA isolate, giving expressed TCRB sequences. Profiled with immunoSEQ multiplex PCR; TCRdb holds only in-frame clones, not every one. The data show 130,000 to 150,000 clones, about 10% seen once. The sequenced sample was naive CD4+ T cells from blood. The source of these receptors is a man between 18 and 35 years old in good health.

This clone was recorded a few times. CDR3 residues: CASSLPRDSYEQYF. Here the CDR3 DNA reads TGTGCCAGCAGCTTGCCCAGGGACTCCTACGAGCAGTACTTC. The chain uses TRBV5-6 and TRBJ2-7; weak D call: TRBD1 (5 bases). V lost 1 base and J 0 bases, leaving 8 bases between the germline ends. Germline V gene sequence: CDR1 SGHDT, CDR2 YYEEEE. There are 14 residues in the CDR3.

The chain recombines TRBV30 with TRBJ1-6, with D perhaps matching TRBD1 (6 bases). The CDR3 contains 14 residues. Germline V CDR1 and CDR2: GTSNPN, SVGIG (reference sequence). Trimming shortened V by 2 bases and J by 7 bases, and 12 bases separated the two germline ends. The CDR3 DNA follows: TGTGCCTGGAGTTCGCGAACAGGGAATTCACCCCTCCACTTT. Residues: CAWSSRTGNSPLHF.

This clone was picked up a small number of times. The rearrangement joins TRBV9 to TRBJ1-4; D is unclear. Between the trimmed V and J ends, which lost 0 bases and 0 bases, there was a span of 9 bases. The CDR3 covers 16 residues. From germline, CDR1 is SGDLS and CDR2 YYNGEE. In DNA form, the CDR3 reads TGTGCCAGCAGCGTAGATGATAGCTCAACTAATGAAAAACTGTTTTTT. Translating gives CASSVDDSSTNEKLFF.

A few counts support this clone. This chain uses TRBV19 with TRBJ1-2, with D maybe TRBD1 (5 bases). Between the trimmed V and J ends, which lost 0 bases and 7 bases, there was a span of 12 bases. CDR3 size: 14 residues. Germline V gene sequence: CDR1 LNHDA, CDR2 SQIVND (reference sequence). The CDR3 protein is CASSIDPGISGYTF. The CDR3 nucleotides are TGTGCCAGTAGTATAGATCCAGGGATTAGTGGCTACACCTTC. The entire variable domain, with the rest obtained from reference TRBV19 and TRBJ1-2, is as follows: DGGITQSPKYLFRKEGQNVTLSCEQNLNHDAMYWYRQDPGQGLRLIYYSQIVNDFQKGDIAEGYSVSREKKESFPLTVTSAQKNPTAFYLCASSIDPGISGYTFGSGTRLTVV.

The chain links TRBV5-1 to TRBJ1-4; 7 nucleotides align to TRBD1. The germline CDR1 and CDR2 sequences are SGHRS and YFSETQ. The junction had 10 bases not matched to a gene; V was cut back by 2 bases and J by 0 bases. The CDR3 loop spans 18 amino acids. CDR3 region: CASSLPPGQLTTNEKLFF. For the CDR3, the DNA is TGCGCCAGCAGCTTACCTCCGGGACAGCTAACAACTAATGAAAAACTGTTTTTT.

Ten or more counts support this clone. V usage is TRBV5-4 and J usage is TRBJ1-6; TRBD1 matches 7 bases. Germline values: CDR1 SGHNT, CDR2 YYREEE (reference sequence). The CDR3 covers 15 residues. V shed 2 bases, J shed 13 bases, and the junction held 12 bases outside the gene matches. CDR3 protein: CASSLAGTVKGPLHF. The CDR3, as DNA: TGTGCCAGCAGCTTAGCCGGGACAGTAAAAGGCCCCCTCCACTTT.

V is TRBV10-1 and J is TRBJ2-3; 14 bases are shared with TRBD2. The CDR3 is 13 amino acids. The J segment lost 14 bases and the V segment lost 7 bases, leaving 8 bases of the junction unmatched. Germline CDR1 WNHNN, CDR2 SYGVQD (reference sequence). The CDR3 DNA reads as TGCGCCAGCACCCCGACTAGCGGGGGGGATCTGTATTTT. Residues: CASTPTSGGDLYF.

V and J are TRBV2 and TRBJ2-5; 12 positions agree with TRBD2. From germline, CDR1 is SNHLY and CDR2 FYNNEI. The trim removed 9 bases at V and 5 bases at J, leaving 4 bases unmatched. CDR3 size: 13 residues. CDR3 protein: CASLAGGLETQYF. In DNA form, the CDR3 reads TGTGCCAGTCTAGCGGGGGGGCTGGAGACCCAGTACTTC.

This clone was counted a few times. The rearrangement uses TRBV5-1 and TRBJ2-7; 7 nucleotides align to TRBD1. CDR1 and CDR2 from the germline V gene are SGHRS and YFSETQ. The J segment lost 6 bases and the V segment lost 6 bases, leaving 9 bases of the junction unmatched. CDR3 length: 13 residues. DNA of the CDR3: TGCGCCAGCAAACAGACAGGGACAGCCGAGCAGTACTTC. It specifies CASKQTGTAEQYF.

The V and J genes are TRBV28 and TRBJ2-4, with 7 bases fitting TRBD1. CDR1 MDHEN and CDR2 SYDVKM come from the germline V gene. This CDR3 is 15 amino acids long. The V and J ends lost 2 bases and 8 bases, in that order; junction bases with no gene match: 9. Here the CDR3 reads CASSLGSTGFDIQYF. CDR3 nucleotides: TGTGCCAGCAGTTTAGGGTCGACAGGGTTTGACATTCAGTACTTC.

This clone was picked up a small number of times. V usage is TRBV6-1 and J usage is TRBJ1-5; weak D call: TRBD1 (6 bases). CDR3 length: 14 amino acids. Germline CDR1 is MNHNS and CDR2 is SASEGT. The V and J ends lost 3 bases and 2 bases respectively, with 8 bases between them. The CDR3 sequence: CASSDYRGNQPQHF. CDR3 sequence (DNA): TGTGCCAGCAGTGATTACAGGGGCAATCAGCCCCAGCATTTT.

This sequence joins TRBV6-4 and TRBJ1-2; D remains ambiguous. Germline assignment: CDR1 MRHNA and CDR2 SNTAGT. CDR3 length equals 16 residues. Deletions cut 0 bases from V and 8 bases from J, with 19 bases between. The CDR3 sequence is CASSDSAGFGPSGYTF. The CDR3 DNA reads TGTGCCAGCAGTGACTCGGCGGGGTTTGGCCCATCCGGCTACACCTTC.

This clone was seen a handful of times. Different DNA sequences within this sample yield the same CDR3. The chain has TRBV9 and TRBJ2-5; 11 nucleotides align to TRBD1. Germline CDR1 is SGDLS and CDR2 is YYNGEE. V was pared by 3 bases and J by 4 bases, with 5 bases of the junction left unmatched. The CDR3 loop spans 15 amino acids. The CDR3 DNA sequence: TGTGCCAGCAGCGGCGGACAGGGGGCAGGAGAGACCCAGTACTTC. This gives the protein CASSGGQGAGETQYF.

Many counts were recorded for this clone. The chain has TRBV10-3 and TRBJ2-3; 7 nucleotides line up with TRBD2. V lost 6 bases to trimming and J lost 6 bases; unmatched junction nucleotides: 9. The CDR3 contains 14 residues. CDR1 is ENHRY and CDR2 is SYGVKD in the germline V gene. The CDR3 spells CAISRWEGPDTQYF. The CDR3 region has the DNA TGTGCCATCAGCCGATGGGAGGGCCCCGATACGCAGTATTTT.

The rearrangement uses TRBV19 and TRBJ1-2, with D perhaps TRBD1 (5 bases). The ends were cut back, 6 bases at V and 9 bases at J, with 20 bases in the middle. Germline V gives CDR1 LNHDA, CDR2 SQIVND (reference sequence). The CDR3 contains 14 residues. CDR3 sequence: CASSPKRDGLRYTF. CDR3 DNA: TGTGCCAGTAGCCCTAAGCGGGACGGCCTACGCTACACCTTC.

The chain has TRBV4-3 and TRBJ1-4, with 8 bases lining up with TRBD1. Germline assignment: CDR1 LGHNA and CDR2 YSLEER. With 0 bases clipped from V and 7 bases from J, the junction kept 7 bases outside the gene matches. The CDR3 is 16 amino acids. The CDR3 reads CASSQDLGTGGEKLFF. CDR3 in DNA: TGCGCCAGCAGCCAAGACCTCGGGACAGGTGGTGAAAAACTGTTTTTT.

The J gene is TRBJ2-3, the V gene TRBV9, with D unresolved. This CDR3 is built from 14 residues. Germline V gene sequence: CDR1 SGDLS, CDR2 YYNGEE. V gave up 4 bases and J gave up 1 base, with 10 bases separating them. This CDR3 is CASSRIEGTDTQYF. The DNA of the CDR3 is TGTGCCAGCAGCCGAATCGAGGGCACAGATACGCAGTATTTT.

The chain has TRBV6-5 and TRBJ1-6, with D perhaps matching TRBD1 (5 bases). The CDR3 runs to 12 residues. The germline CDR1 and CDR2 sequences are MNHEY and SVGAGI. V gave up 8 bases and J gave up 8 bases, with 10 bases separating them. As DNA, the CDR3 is TGTGCCAGCCGCCAGGGATATTCACCCCTCCACTTT. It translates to CASRQGYSPLHF.

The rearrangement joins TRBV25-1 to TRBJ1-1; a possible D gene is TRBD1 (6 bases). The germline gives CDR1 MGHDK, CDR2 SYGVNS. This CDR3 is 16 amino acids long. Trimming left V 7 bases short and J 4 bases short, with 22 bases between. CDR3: CASTDRGGPGATEAFF. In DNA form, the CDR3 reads TGTGCCAGCACCGACCGGGGGGGACCGGGGGCCACTGAAGCTTTCTTT.

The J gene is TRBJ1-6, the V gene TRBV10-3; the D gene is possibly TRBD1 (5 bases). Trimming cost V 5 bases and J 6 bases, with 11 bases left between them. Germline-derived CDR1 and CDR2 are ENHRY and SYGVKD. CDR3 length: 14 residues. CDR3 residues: CAISSGLGNSPLHF. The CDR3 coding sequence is TGTGCCATCAGTTCAGGGCTGGGTAATTCACCCCTCCACTTT.

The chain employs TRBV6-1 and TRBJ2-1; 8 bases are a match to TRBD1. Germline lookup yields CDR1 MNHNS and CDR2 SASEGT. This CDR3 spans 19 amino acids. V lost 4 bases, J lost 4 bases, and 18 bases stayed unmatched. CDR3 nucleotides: TGTGCCAGCAGTGTAGCCGGTCAGGGGGCGTCTCCCCCTTACAATGAGCAGTTCTTC. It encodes CASSVAGQGASPPYNEQFF.

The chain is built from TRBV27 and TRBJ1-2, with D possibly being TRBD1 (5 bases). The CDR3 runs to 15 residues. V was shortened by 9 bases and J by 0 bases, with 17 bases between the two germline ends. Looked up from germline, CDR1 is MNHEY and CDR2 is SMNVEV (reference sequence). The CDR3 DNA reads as TGTGCCAGTTCAAGACAGCCTACCTCTAACTATGGCTACACCTTC. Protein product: CASSRQPTSNYGYTF.

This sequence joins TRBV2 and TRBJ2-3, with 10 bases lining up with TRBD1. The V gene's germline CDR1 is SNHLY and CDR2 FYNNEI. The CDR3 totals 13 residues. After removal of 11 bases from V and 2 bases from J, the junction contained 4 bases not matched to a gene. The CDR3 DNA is TGTGCCGAAGGACAGGGGGTCACAGATACGCAGTATTTT. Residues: CAEGQGVTDTQYF.